Given below is one T cell receptor beta chain in context. Its matching antigen is unknown. These data belong to a study of shared clonotypes between healthy human individuals. The overall study: For every donor, three CD4 naive, three CD4 memory, two CD8 naive and one CD8 memory plates were used.

The protocol was immunoSEQ multiplex PCR, while the TCRdb copy is restricted to in-frame clones and leaves out a portion. This sample has 2 million to 3 million clones, with roughly 93% found just once. Findings and caveats of the study: The naive CD4 repertoires of several donors were compared, and approximately 5% of clonotypes were shared. The study found lower generation probabilities in non-shared clonotypes than in those shared by all four donors.

After removal of 3 bases from V and 5 bases from J, the junction contained 6 bases not matched to a gene. The CDR3 contains 15 residues. Germline loops: CDR1 MDHEN, CDR2 SYDVKM. Sequenced material: naive CD4+ T cells from PBMCs. As to subset: CD45RA+ positively selected. V usage is TRBV28 and J usage is TRBJ2-2, with TRBD1 matching over 7 bases. The sequence came from a man younger than 30 in good health. Some clones in this sample may be carry-over from other donors' samples. CDR3 coding DNA: TGTGCCAGCAGTTTTCGACAGGGATGGACCGGGGAGCTGTTTTTT. The encoded protein is CASSFRQGWTGELFF.